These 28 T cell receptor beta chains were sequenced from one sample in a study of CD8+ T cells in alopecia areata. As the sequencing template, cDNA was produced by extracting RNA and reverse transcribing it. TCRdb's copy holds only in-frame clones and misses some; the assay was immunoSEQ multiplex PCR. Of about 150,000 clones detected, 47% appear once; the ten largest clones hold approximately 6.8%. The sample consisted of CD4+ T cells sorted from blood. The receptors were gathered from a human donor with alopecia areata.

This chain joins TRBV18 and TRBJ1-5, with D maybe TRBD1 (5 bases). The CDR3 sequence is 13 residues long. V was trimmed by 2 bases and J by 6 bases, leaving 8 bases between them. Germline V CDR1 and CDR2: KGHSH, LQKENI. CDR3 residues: CASSPRDLQPQHF. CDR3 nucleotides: TGTGCCAGCTCACCAAGGGACCTTCAGCCCCAGCATTTT.

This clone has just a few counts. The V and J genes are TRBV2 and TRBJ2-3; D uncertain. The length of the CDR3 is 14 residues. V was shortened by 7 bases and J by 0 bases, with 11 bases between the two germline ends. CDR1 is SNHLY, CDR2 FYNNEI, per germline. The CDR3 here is CASTFASSTDTQYF. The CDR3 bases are TGTGCCAGCACATTCGCGTCTAGCACAGATACGCAGTATTTT.

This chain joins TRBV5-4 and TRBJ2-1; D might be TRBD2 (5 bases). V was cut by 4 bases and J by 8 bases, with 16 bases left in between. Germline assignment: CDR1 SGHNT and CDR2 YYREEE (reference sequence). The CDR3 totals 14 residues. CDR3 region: CASSLQTSHDEQFF. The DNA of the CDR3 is TGTGCCAGCAGCCTCCAAACTAGTCACGATGAGCAGTTCTTC.

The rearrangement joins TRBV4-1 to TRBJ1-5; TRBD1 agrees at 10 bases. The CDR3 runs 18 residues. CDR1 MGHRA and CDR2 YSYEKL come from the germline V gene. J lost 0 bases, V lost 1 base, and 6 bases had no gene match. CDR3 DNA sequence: TGCGCCAGCAGCCAAGCCGGGACAGGGGTCGGTAGCAATCAGCCCCAGCATTTT. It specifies CASSQAGTGVGSNQPQHF.

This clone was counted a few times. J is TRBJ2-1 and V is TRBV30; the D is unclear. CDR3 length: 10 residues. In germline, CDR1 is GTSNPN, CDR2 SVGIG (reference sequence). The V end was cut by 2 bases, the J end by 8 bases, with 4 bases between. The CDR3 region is CAWSRDEQFF. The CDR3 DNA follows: TGTGCCTGGAGTCGTGATGAGCAGTTCTTC.

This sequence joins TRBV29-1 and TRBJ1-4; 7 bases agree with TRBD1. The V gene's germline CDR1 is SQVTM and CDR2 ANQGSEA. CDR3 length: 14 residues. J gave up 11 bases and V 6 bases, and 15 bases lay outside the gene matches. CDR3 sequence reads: CSVLTLGQEGKLFF. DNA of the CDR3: TGCAGCGTCCTAACCCTAGGACAGGAAGGGAAACTGTTTTTT.

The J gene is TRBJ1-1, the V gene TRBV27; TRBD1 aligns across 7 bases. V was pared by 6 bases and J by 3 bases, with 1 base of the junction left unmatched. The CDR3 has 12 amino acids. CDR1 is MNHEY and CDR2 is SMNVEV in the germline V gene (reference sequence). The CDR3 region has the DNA TGTGCCAGCAGGACAGGGTACACTGAAGCTTTCTTT. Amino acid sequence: CASRTGYTEAFF.

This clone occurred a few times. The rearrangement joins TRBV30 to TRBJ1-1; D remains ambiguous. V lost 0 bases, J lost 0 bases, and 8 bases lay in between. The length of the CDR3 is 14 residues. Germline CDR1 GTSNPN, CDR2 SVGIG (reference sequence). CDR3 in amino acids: CAWSVLTLNTEAFF. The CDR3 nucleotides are TGTGCCTGGAGTGTACTGACCTTGAACACTGAAGCTTTCTTT.

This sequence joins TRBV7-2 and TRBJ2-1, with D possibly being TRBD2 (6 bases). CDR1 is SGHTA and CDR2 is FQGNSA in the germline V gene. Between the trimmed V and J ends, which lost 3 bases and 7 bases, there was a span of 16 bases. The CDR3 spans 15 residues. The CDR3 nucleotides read TGTGCCAGCAGCTTGGTGACGGGAGCGGGTAATGAGCAGTTCTTC. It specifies CASSLVTGAGNEQFF.

The CDR3, as DNA: TGCAGCGCCCGGTGGCCAGATGAAGCTTTCTTT. This sequence encodes CSARWPDEAFF. V usage is TRBV29-1 and J usage is TRBJ1-1; D unresolved. The length of the CDR3 is 11 residues. V lost 7 bases, J lost 7 bases, and 13 bases lay in between. CDR1 is SQVTM and CDR2 is ANQGSEA in the germline V gene.

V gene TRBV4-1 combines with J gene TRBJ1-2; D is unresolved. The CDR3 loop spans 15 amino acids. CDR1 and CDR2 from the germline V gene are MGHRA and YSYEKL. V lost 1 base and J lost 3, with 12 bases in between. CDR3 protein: CASSQVSGAYYGYTF. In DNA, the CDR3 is TGCGCCAGCAGCCAAGTGAGCGGAGCCTACTATGGCTACACCTTC.

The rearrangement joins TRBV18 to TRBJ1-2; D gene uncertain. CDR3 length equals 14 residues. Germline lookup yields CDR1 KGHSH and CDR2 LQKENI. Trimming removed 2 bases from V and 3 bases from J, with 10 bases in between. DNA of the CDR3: TGTGCCAGCTCACCATACACATCCGACTATGGCTACACCTTC. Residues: CASSPYTSDYGYTF.

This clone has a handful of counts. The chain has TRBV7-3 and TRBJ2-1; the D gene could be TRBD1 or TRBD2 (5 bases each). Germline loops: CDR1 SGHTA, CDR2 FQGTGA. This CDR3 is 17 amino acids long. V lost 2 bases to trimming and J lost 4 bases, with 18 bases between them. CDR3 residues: CASSLPSGTDLYNEQFF. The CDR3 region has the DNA TGTGCCAGCAGCTTACCATCCGGGACGGACTTATACAATGAGCAGTTCTTC.

CDR3 region: CASSFKRTETQYF. The DNA for the CDR3 is TGTGCCAGCAGCTTCAAGAGGACGGAGACCCAGTACTTC. V is TRBV7-2 and J is TRBJ2-5; no clear D gene. Germline CDR1 reads SGHTA; CDR2 reads FQGNSA. The CDR3 is 13 amino acids. V shed 3 bases and J shed 5 bases, with 10 bases lying between them. The full variable domain, with the rest looked up from reference TRBV7-2 and TRBJ2-5, is GAGVSQSPSNKVTEKGKDVELRCDPISGHTALYWYRQSLGQGLEFLIYFQGNSAPDKSGLPSDRFSAERTGGSVSTLTIQRTQQEDSAVYLCASSFKRTETQYFGPGTRLLVL.

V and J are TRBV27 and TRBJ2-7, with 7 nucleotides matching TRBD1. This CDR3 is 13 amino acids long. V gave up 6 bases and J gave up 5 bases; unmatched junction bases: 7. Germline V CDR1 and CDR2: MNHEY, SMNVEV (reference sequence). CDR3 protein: CASRNRGIDEQYF. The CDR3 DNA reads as TGTGCCAGCAGGAACAGGGGTATCGACGAGCAGTACTTC.

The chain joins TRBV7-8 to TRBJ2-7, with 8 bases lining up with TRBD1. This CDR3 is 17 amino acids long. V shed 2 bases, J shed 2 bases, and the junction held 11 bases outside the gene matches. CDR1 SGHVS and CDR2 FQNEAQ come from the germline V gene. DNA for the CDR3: TGTGCCAGCAGCTTACGCGGCGGCCAGGGGGCAACCTACGAGCAGTACTTC. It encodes CASSLRGGQGATYEQYF.

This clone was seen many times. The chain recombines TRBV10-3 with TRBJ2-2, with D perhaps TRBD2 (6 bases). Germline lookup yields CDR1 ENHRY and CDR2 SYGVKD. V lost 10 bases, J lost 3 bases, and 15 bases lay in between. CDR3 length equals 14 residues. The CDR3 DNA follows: TGTGCCACCACGGGCAGGGACTACACCGGGGAGCTGTTTTTT. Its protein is CATTGRDYTGELFF.

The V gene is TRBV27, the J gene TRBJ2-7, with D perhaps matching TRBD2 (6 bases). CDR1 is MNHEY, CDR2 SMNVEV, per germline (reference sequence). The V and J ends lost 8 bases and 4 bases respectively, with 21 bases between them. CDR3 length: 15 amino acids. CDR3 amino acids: CASRLVRETPYEQYF. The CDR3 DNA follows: TGTGCCAGCCGTCTTGTCCGGGAGACACCATACGAGCAGTACTTC.

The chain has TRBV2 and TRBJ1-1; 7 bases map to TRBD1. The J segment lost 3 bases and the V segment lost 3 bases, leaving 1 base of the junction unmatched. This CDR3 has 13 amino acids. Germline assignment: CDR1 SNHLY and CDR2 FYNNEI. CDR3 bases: TGTGCCAGCAGTGACGACAGGGACACTGAAGCTTTCTTT. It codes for CASSDDRDTEAFF.

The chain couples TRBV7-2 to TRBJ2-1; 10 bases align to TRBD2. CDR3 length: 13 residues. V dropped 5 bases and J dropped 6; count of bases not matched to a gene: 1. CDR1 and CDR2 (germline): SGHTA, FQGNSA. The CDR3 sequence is CASSASGSNEQFF. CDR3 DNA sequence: TGTGCCAGCAGCGCTAGCGGGAGCAATGAGCAGTTCTTC. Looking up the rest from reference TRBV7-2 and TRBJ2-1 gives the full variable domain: GAGVSQSPSNKVTEKGKDVELRCDPISGHTALYWYRQSLGQGLEFLIYFQGNSAPDKSGLPSDRFSAERTGGSVSTLTIQRTQQEDSAVYLCASSASGSNEQFFGPGTRLTVL.

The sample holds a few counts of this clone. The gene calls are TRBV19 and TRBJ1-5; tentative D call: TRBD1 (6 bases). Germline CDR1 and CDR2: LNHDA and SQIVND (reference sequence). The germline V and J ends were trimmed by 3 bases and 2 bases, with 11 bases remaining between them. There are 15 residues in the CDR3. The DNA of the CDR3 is TGTGCCAGTAGTATTTCGGGGGCTGGCAATCAGCCCCAGCATTTT. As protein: CASSISGAGNQPQHF.

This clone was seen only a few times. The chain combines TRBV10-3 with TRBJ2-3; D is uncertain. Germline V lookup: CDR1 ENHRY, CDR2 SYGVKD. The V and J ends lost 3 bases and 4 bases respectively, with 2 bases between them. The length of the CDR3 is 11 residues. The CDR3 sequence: CAISDSDTQYF. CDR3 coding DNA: TGTGCCATCAGTGATTCAGATACGCAGTATTTT.

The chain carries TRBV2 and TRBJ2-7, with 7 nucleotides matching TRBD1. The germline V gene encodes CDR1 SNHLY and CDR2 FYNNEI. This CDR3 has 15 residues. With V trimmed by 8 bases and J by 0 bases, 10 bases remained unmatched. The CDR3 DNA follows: TGTGCCAGCGTTGAGGGAACAGGGGTCTCCTACGAGCAGTACTTC. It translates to CASVEGTGVSYEQYF.

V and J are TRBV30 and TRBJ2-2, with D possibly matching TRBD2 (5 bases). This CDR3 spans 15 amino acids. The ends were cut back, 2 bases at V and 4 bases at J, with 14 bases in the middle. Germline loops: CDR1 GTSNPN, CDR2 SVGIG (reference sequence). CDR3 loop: CAWSSLALGTGELFF. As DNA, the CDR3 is TGTGCCTGGAGTAGCCTAGCTTTAGGCACCGGGGAGCTGTTTTTT.

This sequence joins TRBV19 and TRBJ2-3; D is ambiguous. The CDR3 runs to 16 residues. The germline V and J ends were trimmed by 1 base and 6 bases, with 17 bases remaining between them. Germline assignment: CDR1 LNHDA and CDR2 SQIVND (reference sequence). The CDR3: CASSIAGQPGRDTQYF. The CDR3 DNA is TGTGCCAGTAGTATAGCGGGCCAGCCGGGTAGGGATACGCAGTATTTT.

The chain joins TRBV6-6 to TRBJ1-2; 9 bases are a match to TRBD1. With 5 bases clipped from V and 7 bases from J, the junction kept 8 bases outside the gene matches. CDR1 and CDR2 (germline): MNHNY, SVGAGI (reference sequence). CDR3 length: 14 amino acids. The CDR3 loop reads CASSRTTGGGGYTF. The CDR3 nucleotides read TGTGCCAGCAGTCGTACGACAGGGGGAGGTGGCTACACCTTC.

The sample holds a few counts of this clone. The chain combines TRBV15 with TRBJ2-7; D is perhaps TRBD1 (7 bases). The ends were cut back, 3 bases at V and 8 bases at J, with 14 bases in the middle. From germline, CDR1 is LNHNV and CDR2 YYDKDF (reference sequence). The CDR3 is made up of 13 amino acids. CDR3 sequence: CATSREGAPKQYF. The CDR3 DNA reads TGTGCCACCAGCAGGGAGGGGGCCCCAAAGCAGTACTTC.

The CDR3 here is CASSRRFNRTDTQYF. Written as DNA, the CDR3 is TGTGCCAGCAGCCGGCGGTTCAACCGCACAGATACGCAGTATTTT. V gene TRBV7-3 combines with J gene TRBJ2-3; D is unresolved. Trimming left V 5 bases short and J 1 base short, with 13 bases between. The CDR3 runs 15 residues. Germline V lookup: CDR1 SGHTA, CDR2 FQGTGA.